The present TCR beta chain was sequenced within a study of identical twins. The CDR3 has 16 residues. Germline V lookup: CDR1 SGDLS, CDR2 YYNGEE. Germline trimming cut 3 bases from V and 7 bases from J; bases unmatched to any gene: 8. TCRdb fed the 5' RACE reads into MiXCR, producing one record per CDR3 protein. This table has roughly 350,000 distinct CDR3 sequences, 9% appearing once. The sequencing sample was made of naive T cells sorted from blood. This TCR derives from a woman between 45 and 60 years old in good health. The rearrangement uses TRBV9 and TRBJ2-2; 11 bases map to TRBD2. The CDR3 DNA reads as TGTGCCAGCAGCGCTACTAGCGGGGGCGCGATCGGGGAGCTGTTTTTT. It is translated as CASSATSGGAIGELFF.